Each of the 6 T cell receptor beta chains below was sequenced from the same sample in a study of cytomegalovirus exposure and HLA in healthy donors. PCR was performed using 60 Vbeta and 13 Jbeta primers. Libraries were prepared by immunoSEQ multiplex PCR; TCRdb keeps only in-frame clonotypes and omits some of them. Seen here are some 120,000 clones, about 73% observed once, and the top ten hold 4.1%. The material sequenced was PBMCs. The source of these receptors is a woman between 40 and 50 years old in good health and CMV-seronegative.

The chain joins TRBV27 to TRBJ2-3; TRBD2 matches 8 bases. Germline trimming cut 5 bases from V and 1 base from J; bases unmatched to any gene: 11. The germline V gene encodes CDR1 MNHEY and CDR2 SMNVEV (reference sequence). The length of the CDR3 is 17 residues. The CDR3 sequence: CASSQLRGRGGTDTQYF. CDR3 in DNA: TGTGCCAGCAGTCAACTACGGGGGCGGGGGGGCACAGATACGCAGTATTTT.

The genes are TRBV11-1 and TRBJ2-1, with D possibly matching TRBD2 (6 bases). The CDR3 is 15 amino acids. V lost 5 bases, J lost 2 bases, and 13 bases lay in between. The V gene's germline CDR1 is SGHAT and CDR2 FQDESV (reference sequence). The CDR3 region has the DNA TGTGCCAGCAGCCCCAGAGCGGGCACCTACAATGAGCAGTTCTTC. It translates to CASSPRAGTYNEQFF.

The chain uses TRBV19 and TRBJ2-3, with 10 bases that match TRBD2. Per germline, CDR1 LNHDA and CDR2 SQIVND (reference sequence). V shed 5 bases, J shed 0 bases, and the junction held 8 bases outside the gene matches. The CDR3 is made up of 17 amino acids. The CDR3 region is CASSGQREGASTDTQYF. The DNA for the CDR3 is TGTGCCAGTAGTGGGCAGCGGGAGGGCGCAAGCACAGATACGCAGTATTTT.

The CDR3 coding sequence is TGTGCCAGCAGACAAAAACTAGCGGGAGGGCCGCGAAATGAGCAGTTCTTC. Protein: CASRQKLAGGPRNEQFF. The chain has TRBV28 and TRBJ2-1; 13 bases fit TRBD2. V shed 6 bases, J shed 7 bases, and the junction held 12 bases outside the gene matches. Germline loops: CDR1 MDHEN, CDR2 SYDVKM. The CDR3 totals 17 residues.

The chain has TRBV12-5 and TRBJ1-2; tentative D call: TRBD1 (5 bases). V was pared by 9 bases and J by 2 bases, with 10 bases between. Germline CDR1 is LGHNT and CDR2 is FRNRAP. CDR3 length equals 12 residues. The DNA of the CDR3 is TGTGCTAGCCGGGGGGAGAACTATGGCTACACCTTC. Protein product: CASRGENYGYTF.

The chain uses TRBV19 and TRBJ1-2; D not resolved. Trimming took off 3 bases at V and 8 bases at J, with 16 bases between the two ends. The germline V gene has CDR1 LNHDA and CDR2 SQIVND (reference sequence). The CDR3 is made up of 14 amino acids. CDR3 in amino acids: CASSIKVERVGYTF. Here the CDR3 DNA reads TGTGCCAGTAGTATTAAGGTTGAGAGGGTCGGCTACACCTTC.